The present T cell receptor beta chain was sequenced within a study of blood T cell repertoires in COVID-19. Study background: Researchers got acute and convalescent COVID-19 samples from the United States, Italy and Spain. PBMCs, B-cell-depleted T cells, or T cells were the source of the cDNA or gDNA that made up the material.

How the authors handled the data: Amplification of reference gene primers provided the estimated nucleated cell counts. TCRdb keeps only in-frame clones here, not all; method: immunoSEQ multiplex PCR. V and J calls plus clone size are reproduced from that table; the DNA served to infer D and trimming. The sample gives roughly 240,000 clones, approximately 80% of which show up once; 2% to 2.5% is in the top ten. CDR1 is SGDLS, CDR2 YYNGEE, per germline. J was trimmed by 3 bases and V by 4 bases; bases with no gene match: 10. CDR3 length: 18 residues. This clonotype was obtained from a middle-aged man who had recovered from COVID-19. Sequencing input: peripheral blood. The rearrangement links TRBV9 to TRBJ2-4, with TRBD2 matching over 13 bases. The CDR3 nucleotides are TGTGCCAGCAGCCCCAGAGGACTAGCGGGAGTCGGCAAAAACATTCAGTACTTC. Its protein product is CASSPRGLAGVGKNIQYF.